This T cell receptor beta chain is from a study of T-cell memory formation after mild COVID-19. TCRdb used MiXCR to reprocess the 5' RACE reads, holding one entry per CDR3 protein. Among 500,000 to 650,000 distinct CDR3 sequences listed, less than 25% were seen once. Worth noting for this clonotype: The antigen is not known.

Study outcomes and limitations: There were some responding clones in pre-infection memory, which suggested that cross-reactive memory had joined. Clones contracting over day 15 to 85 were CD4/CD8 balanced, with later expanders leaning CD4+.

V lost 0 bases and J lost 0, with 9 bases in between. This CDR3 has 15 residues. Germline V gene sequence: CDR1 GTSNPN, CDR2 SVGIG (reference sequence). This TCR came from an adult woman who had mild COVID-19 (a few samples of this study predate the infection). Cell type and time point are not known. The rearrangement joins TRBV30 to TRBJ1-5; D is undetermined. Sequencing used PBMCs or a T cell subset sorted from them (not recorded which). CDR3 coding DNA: TGTGCCTGGAGTGTATCATTCAGTAGCAATCAGCCCCAGCATTTT. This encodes CAWSVSFSSNQPQHF.